What follows is one T cell receptor (beta chain) and its context. Its antigen is as yet unknown. V gave up 3 bases and J gave up 3 bases; unmatched junction bases: 0. The CDR3 is 13 residues long. The germline CDR1 and CDR2 sequences are SGHDT and YYEEEE. Produced via immunoSEQ multiplex PCR; TCRdb's table is partial and in-frame only. The sample lists tens of thousands of clones, about nine tenths seen once, with roughly 31% in the top ten. These data come from a study of T cell responses to AZD1222 COVID-19 vaccine. Findings and caveats of the study: Reportedly, nearly half of unique spike TCRs recognized epitopes outside B.1.351/B.1.1.7 mutations. Dominant at 160-218 and 743-854, vaccine-associated CD4 TCRs also spanned spike. Donors were largely white British and mainly female; clonal diversity was possibly underestimated.

The receptor comes from an adult who received the AZD1222 COVID-19 vaccine. The chain employs TRBV5-6 and TRBJ2-7, with 10 bases identical to TRBD1. The starting material was peripheral blood, obtained 28 days after the second AZD1222 dose. The CDR3 region is CASSWDRGYEQYF. The CDR3, as DNA: TGTGCCAGCAGCTGGGACAGGGGCTACGAGCAGTACTTC. The full variable domain, its missing parts supplied by reference TRBV5-6 and TRBJ2-7, is DAGVTQSPTHLIKTRGQQVTLRCSPKSGHDTVSWYQQALGQGPQFIFQYYEEEERQRGNFPDRFSGHQFPNYSSELNVNALLLGDSALYLCASSWDRGYEQYFGPGTRLTVT.